This TCR beta chain was sequenced in a study of shared clonotypes between healthy human individuals. Libraries were prepared by immunoSEQ multiplex PCR; TCRdb keeps only in-frame clonotypes and omits some of them. The table lists 2.3 million or so clones, about 92% of them singletons. This TCR was sampled from a man younger than 35 in good health. Some clones in this sample may be carry-over from other donors' samples. Material for sequencing was naive CD4+ T cells from PBMCs. Indicated subset: CD45RA+ positively selected.

The CDR3 protein is CASSQVFRGSGNTIYF. The DNA of the CDR3 is TGTGCCAGCAGCCAAGTATTCCGGGGGTCTGGAAACACCATATATTTT. The rearrangement joins TRBV4-2 to TRBJ1-3; TRBD1 might be the D (5 bases). The germline V gene has CDR1 LGHNA and CDR2 YNFKEQ. The CDR3 covers 16 residues. V was shortened by 1 base and J by 1 base, with 11 bases between the two germline ends.